This T cell receptor beta chain appears in the sequencing data of a study of vaccination and CD4 T cells after COVID-19. In the study overall: Cultures that served as controls received a CEFX pool, an HIV-1 Nef pool, or no peptide.

A few counts support this clonotype. The antigen is not known. Scientists ran DNA taken from cultured CD4+ T cells through the Oncomine TCR Beta short-read assay for sequencing. TCRdb processed the PCR reads anew with MiXCR; each CDR3 protein has one entry. The sample lists 9,800 or so distinct CDR3 sequences; roughly 34% were seen once. Sample treatment: roughly ten-day PBMC culture with coronavirus spike peptide pools or control peptides (ViraFEST assay). Following culture for 10 days, CD4+ T cells were isolated by negative selection. V gave up 2 bases and J gave up 8 bases; unmatched junction bases: 4. Germline V CDR1 and CDR2: SEHNR, FQNEAQ (reference sequence). The CDR3 has 15 residues.

The sequence came from a human donor who had recovered from COVID-19. The chain joins TRBV7-9 to TRBJ1-4; 11 bases match TRBD1. Sample: CD4+ T cells from blood, cultured in vitro. The CDR3 coding sequence is TGTGCCAGCAGCTTACGGGACAGGGGGAACGAAAAACTGTTTTTT. As protein: CASSLRDRGNEKLFF.